This T cell receptor beta chain comes out of a study of OX40 agonist ivuxolimab in advanced cancers. About the study: People in dose escalation had one of these cancers: hepatocellular carcinoma, melanoma, renal cell or head and neck cancer. It was permissible to have had prior anti-PD-1, anti-PD-L1 or anti-CTLA-4 therapy, and more than 30% had some.

Germline loops: CDR1 MNHEY, CDR2 SMNVEV (reference sequence). Trimming cost V 4 bases and J 6 bases, with 8 bases left between them. CDR3 length: 12 residues. This table comes from immunoSEQ multiplex PCR, and its TCRdb copy is limited to in-frame clones, with some not included. The sample holds around 91,000 clones, 89% seen once. Findings and limits, study-wide: Expansion of clones was among the lowest in partial responders at 0.1-3.0 mg/kg.

A remark on this clone: Its cognate antigen is unknown.

The chain combines TRBV27 with TRBJ2-3; D is ambiguous. The source of this sequence is an adult with an advanced solid tumor such as melanoma, head and neck, liver or kidney cancer. The specimen comprised CD4+ or CD8+ T cells sorted from blood, sampled in a trial of the OX40 agonist ivuxolimab. The CDR3 sequence is CASSSGWDTQYF. The CDR3 DNA is TGTGCCAGCAGTTCTGGGTGGGATACGCAGTATTTT.